This record looks at one T cell receptor (beta chain) sequence and its context. Its antigen is currently unknown. These data originate in a study of cytomegalovirus exposure and HLA in healthy donors. Study results and caveats: In a later analysis, across HLA loci, associated TCR counts were highest for DRB1, lowest for HLA-C. There were reportedly fewer N-insertions in an Asian-associated ancestry cluster than the roughly 670-donor mean, in a later analysis. Available immune exposure information covered CMV serostatus only. A later analysis linked a missense variant in DCLRE1C to the trimming of TCR beta V and J genes.

The CDR3 is 14 residues long. In germline, CDR1 is MNHEY, CDR2 SVGAGI. The J segment lost 0 bases and the V segment lost 7 bases, leaving 2 bases of the junction unmatched. The PCR used 60 Vbeta and 13 Jbeta primers. The repertoire was sequenced with immunoSEQ multiplex PCR; TCRdb's copy has only in-frame clones and lacks some. The table lists some 98,000 clones, 76% of them singletons. This chain connects TRBV6-5 to TRBJ1-3, with 8 bases fitting TRBD1. The receptor was derived from a middle-aged man in good health and CMV-seronegative. Sequences were obtained from PBMCs. The CDR3 nucleotides read TGTGCCAGCAAACAGGGGGGCTCTGGAAACACCATATATTTT. The encoded protein is CASKQGGSGNTIYF.